A single sample gave rise to the 14 T cell receptor beta chains below, sequenced in a study of OX40 agonist ivuxolimab in advanced cancers. Sequenced by immunoSEQ multiplex PCR; TCRdb stores in-frame clones only, minus some. The sample lists 30,000 to 40,000 clones, roughly 87% occurring once. Sample: CD4+ or CD8+ T cells sorted from blood, taken in a trial of the OX40 agonist ivuxolimab. The receptors derive from an adult with an advanced solid tumor such as melanoma, head and neck, liver or kidney cancer.

This sequence joins TRBV6-6 and TRBJ2-7, with no clear D. V was shortened by 6 bases and J by 6 bases, with 9 bases between the two germline ends. Germline assignment: CDR1 MNHNY and CDR2 SVGAGI (reference sequence). This CDR3 is 11 amino acids long. The CDR3 nucleotides are TGTGCCAGCAGAAAAGGTGGCGAGCAGTACTTC. It yields the protein CASRKGGEQYF.

The sample holds a few counts of this clone. This chain joins TRBV5-5 and TRBJ1-2; maybe TRBD1 (6 bases). The V gene lost 3 bases and the J gene lost 7 bases, with 16 bases spanning the gap. The CDR3 covers 14 residues. The germline V gene has CDR1 SGHKS and CDR2 YYEKEE (reference sequence). The CDR3 bases are TGTGCCAGCAGCTCGGTACAGGGTTTCCCTGGCTACACCTTC. Translated: CASSSVQGFPGYTF.

This chain links TRBV14 with TRBJ1-4, with D possibly being TRBD1 (5 bases). V dropped 3 bases and J dropped 2 bases, with 7 bases sitting between them. The CDR3 is made up of 14 amino acids. Germline CDR1 and CDR2: SGHDN and FVKESK. The CDR3 spells CASSQGVTNEKLFF. The CDR3 nucleotides are TGTGCCAGCAGCCAGGGGGTGACTAATGAAAAACTGTTTTTT.

V usage is TRBV11-2 and J usage is TRBJ2-7; D gene ambiguous. Trimming took off 4 bases at V and 2 bases at J, with 0 bases between the two ends. The CDR3 extends over 10 amino acids. Germline-derived CDR1 and CDR2 are SGHAT and FQNNGV. As DNA, the CDR3 is TGTGCCAGCAGCTCCTACGAGCAGTACTTC. Translated: CASSSYEQYF.

This clone was found once. The V gene is TRBV13, the J gene TRBJ1-2; D is unresolved. Trimming removed 5 bases at V and 5 bases at J, with 18 bases between. CDR1 PRHDT and CDR2 FYEKMQ come from the germline V gene (reference sequence). The CDR3 contains 15 residues. The CDR3 nucleotides read TGTGCCAGCAGCGAAACTGGAGATCCCTTATATGGCTACACCTTC. Amino acid sequence: CASSETGDPLYGYTF.

The chain carries TRBV5-6 and TRBJ2-3, with D uncertain. V was clipped by 0 bases and J by 2 bases, with 13 bases between them. This CDR3 has 16 residues. The V gene's germline CDR1 is SGHDT and CDR2 YYEEEE. CDR3 DNA sequence: TGTGCCAGCAGCTTGGTTGTTCCGACTTACACAGATACGCAGTATTTT. It encodes CASSLVVPTYTDTQYF.

This sequence joins TRBV15 and TRBJ1-1, with a weak D call TRBD1 (5 bases). V gave up 6 bases and J gave up 6 bases, with 11 bases separating them. The CDR3 has 12 amino acids. CDR1 is LNHNV and CDR2 is YYDKDF in the germline V gene (reference sequence). This CDR3 is CATRPQASEAFF. CDR3 in DNA: TGTGCCACCAGGCCACAGGCTTCTGAAGCTTTCTTT.

V gene TRBV2 combines with J gene TRBJ1-1; D is perhaps TRBD1 (5 bases). Trimming pared 3 bases from V and 1 base from J, leaving 18 bases between. The CDR3 runs to 17 residues. In germline, CDR1 is SNHLY, CDR2 FYNNEI. The CDR3 region has the DNA TGTGCCAGCAGTGAGGACACGGCGGGCTCGACGAACACTGAAGCTTTCTTT. This encodes CASSEDTAGSTNTEAFF. Full variable domain (rest looked up from reference TRBV2 and TRBJ1-1): EPEVTQTPSHQVTQMGQEVILRCVPISNHLYFYWYRQILGQKVEFLVSFYNNEISEKSEIFDDQFSVERPDGSNFTLKIRSTKLEDSAMYFCASSEDTAGSTNTEAFFGQGTRLTVV.

The CDR3 DNA sequence: TGTGCCAGCAGCATCGGCGGACAGGACACAGATACGCAGTATTTT. This codes for CASSIGGQDTDTQYF. The chain employs TRBV9 and TRBJ2-3; TRBD1 agrees at 7 bases. J lost 2 bases, V lost 4 bases, and 7 bases had no gene match. This CDR3 comprises 15 residues. The V gene's germline CDR1 is SGDLS and CDR2 YYNGEE.

This sequence joins TRBV28 and TRBJ1-1; D not resolved. The CDR3 is 11 residues long. With 7 bases removed from V and 0 bases from J, the gap between germline ends came to 3 bases. Germline CDR1 is MDHEN and CDR2 is SYDVKM. CDR3 in DNA: TGTGCCAGCAAGCTGAACACTGAAGCTTTCTTT. This encodes CASKLNTEAFF.

This sequence joins TRBV6-1 and TRBJ2-1, with TRBD1 matching over 9 bases. Germline values: CDR1 MNHNS, CDR2 SASEGT. J lost 12 bases, V lost 2 bases, and 11 bases had no gene match. CDR3 size: 15 residues. The CDR3 nucleotides are TGTGCCAGCAGTGAAAGACCCCGGGACAGGGAGGGGCAGTTCTTC. It codes for CASSERPRDREGQFF.

The chain uses TRBV9 and TRBJ2-7; TRBD2 might be the D (5 bases). This CDR3 comprises 16 residues. Per the germline V gene, CDR1 is SGDLS and CDR2 is YYNGEE. Trimming took off 4 bases at V and 3 bases at J, with 20 bases between the two ends. The CDR3 DNA is TGTGCCAGCAGCACCGAGGGAATCGGTCTCAACTACGAGCAGTACTTC. Amino acids: CASSTEGIGLNYEQYF.

This clone was detected once. The CDR3 bases are TGTGCCAGCAGTCACTACCCACCCCTAGCGACCAAAGAGACCCAGTACTTC. Its protein product is CASSHYPPLATKETQYF. The chain recombines TRBV27 with TRBJ2-5, with TRBD2 as a possible D gene (6 bases). The CDR3 is made up of 17 amino acids. In germline, CDR1 is MNHEY, CDR2 SMNVEV (reference sequence). Trimming stripped 5 bases from V and 3 bases from J, with 22 bases between.

This clone was seen many times. This sequence joins TRBV7-2 and TRBJ2-7, with D possibly being TRBD2 (5 bases). CDR3 length: 13 residues. V lost 3 bases to trimming and J lost 2 bases, with 8 bases between them. CDR1 and CDR2 from the germline V gene are SGHTA and FQGNSA. The CDR3 DNA is TGTGCCAGCAGCTTTTCGGGGACCTACGAGCAGTACTTC. Its translation: CASSFSGTYEQYF.